What follows are 6 T cell receptor beta chains derived from one specimen sequenced in a study of cytomegalovirus exposure and HLA in healthy donors. The PCR ran on 60 Vbeta and 13 Jbeta primers. TCRdb's table, derived via immunoSEQ multiplex PCR, lists solely in-frame clones and lacks some. This sample has about 150,000 clones, with 76% found just once. Material: PBMCs. The origin of the receptors is a female donor in good health and CMV-seropositive.

This sequence joins TRBV5-1 and TRBJ2-1; 7 bases are shared with TRBD2. After removal of 5 bases from V and 8 bases from J, the junction contained 7 bases not matched to a gene. Germline loops: CDR1 SGHRS, CDR2 YFSETQ. CDR3 length equals 13 residues. CDR3 DNA sequence: TGCGCCAGCAGGAGCGGGAAAAGGGATGAGCAGTTCTTC. Amino acid sequence: CASRSGKRDEQFF.

The CDR3 region has the DNA TGTGCCAGCAGCAAATCTCGGGAAAAACCGGGACAGGACTCCTTGGGAACTGAAGCTTTCTTT. Protein: CASSKSREKPGQDSLGTEAFF. The rearrangement links TRBV21-1 to TRBJ1-1; no check of the table's D call, TRBD1, against the DNA was made. TRBV21-1 is listed as a pseudogene. The CDR3 sequence is 21 residues long.

V gene TRBV7-9 combines with J gene TRBJ1-1; possible D gene TRBD1, 5 bases. Germline CDR1 reads SEHNR; CDR2 reads FQNEAQ (reference sequence). This CDR3 comprises 17 residues. V was cut by 0 bases and J by 0 bases, with 14 bases left in between. CDR3 sequence reads: CASSLAPTTDMNTEAFF. CDR3 DNA: TGTGCCAGCAGCTTAGCCCCAACGACAGACATGAACACTGAAGCTTTCTTT. Looking up the rest from reference TRBV7-9 and TRBJ1-1 gives the full variable domain: DTGVSQNPRHKITKRGQNVTFRCDPISEHNRLYWYRQTLGQGPEFLTYFQNEAQLEKSRLLSDRFSAERPKGSFSTLEIQRTEQGDSAMYLCASSLAPTTDMNTEAFFGQGTRLTVV.

J is TRBJ1-4 and V is TRBV6-5; D not resolved. This CDR3 has 15 amino acids. V was trimmed by 4 bases and J by 6 bases, leaving 15 bases between them. Per germline, CDR1 MNHEY and CDR2 SVGAGI. The CDR3 DNA is TGTGCCAGCAGTTCCGGGCCCCCAGCGGATGAAAAACTGTTTTTT. The encoded protein is CASSSGPPADEKLFF.

The chain combines TRBV28 with TRBJ1-2; no clear D gene. Germline V gene sequence: CDR1 MDHEN, CDR2 SYDVKM. CDR3 length: 12 residues. Trimming pared 6 bases from V and 4 bases from J, leaving 9 bases between. The CDR3 reads CASSWRSYGYTF. Written as DNA, the CDR3 is TGTGCCAGCAGCTGGAGGTCCTATGGCTACACCTTC.

The chain links TRBV11-2 to TRBJ1-1; D may be TRBD1 (5 bases). The CDR3 covers 14 residues. Germline assignment: CDR1 SGHAT and CDR2 FQNNGV. Trimming removed 2 bases from V and 2 bases from J, with 9 bases in between. The CDR3 bases are TGTGCCAGCAGCTTACACGGGGGAAACACTGAAGCTTTCTTT. Protein product: CASSLHGGNTEAFF.